A selection of T cell receptor beta chains follows, all from one sample in a study of cytomegalovirus exposure and HLA in healthy donors. Some clones are missing from TCRdb's copy, which holds only in-frame ones; the method was immunoSEQ multiplex PCR. The sample comprises about 160,000 clones, about 82% of which are singletons, and around 2.5% rests with the top ten. Sequencing was done on a sample of PBMCs. The source is a man aged 25 to 40 in good health and CMV-seropositive. Both conserved end residues are part of each CDR3. A D gene is named only where the DNA matches it firmly. The size of a clone is reported for some rows only, either as once, few or many, or as a class for expanded clones.

v_gene	j_gene	abundance	d_gene	CDR3nt	CDR3aa
TRBV28	TRBJ2-7	few	.	.	CASSFGRGSEYF
TRBV10-3	TRBJ1-2	once	.	TGTGCCATCAGTGAGGCGGGGGACGGAGGGACTAACTATGGCTACACCTTC	CAISEAGDGGTNYGYTF
TRBV6-1	TRBJ1-6	.	.	TGTGCCAGCAGTGAAGGGAGCTCCTATAATTCACCCCTCCACTTT	CASSEGSSYNSPLHF
TRBV7-2	TRBJ2-5	.	TRBD2	TGTGCCAGCAGCTTGTCAGCGGGGGGAGAGACCCAGTACTTC	CASSLSAGGETQYF
TRBV11-2	TRBJ2-3	.	TRBD2	TGTGCCAGCAGCTTACTCAGTAGCGGGGGGGCTTCAGATACGCAGTATTTT	CASSLLSSGGASDTQYF
TRBV27	TRBJ2-7	once	TRBD2	TGTGCCAGCAGTTTAGGACGGGGGGGCTACGAGCAGTACTTC	CASSLGRGGYEQYF
TRBV19	TRBJ1-1	once	TRBD1	TGTGCCAGTAGTATATCCATTCGTCTGACAGGGGCGAACACTGAAGCTTTCTTT	CASSISIRLTGANTEAFF
TRBV5-1	TRBJ2-2	.	.	TGCGCCAGCAGCTTAGGGACTGGCACAGCGGCCGGGGAGCTGTTTTTT	CASSLGTGTAAGELFF
TRBV2	TRBJ2-7	.	TRBD2	TGTGCCATCATACGGGGGCGGGGGGGCTACGAGCAGTACTTC	CAIIRGRGGYEQYF
TRBV6-1	TRBJ1-6	.	.	TGTGCCAGCAGGAGCTCCTATAATTCACCCCTCCACTTT	CASRSSYNSPLHF
TRBV6-5	TRBJ2-3	.	.	TGTGCCAGCAGTCTAGGCGGTACGCAGTATTTT	CASSLGGTQYF
TRBV10-3	TRBJ2-7	.	.	TGTGCCATCAGTGAGGAGTGGAGGCCACCAAAGGACGAGCAGTACTTC	CAISEEWRPPKDEQYF
TRBV7-7	TRBJ2-5	once	TRBD2	TGTGCTAGCAGCTTAGGGACTACGGGGGTACAAGAGACCCAGTACTTC	CASSLGTTGVQETQYF
TRBV5-3	TRBJ1-3	.	.	TGTGCCAGATACAGGGTGTCTCTCTCTGGAAACACCATATATTTT	CARYRVSLSGNTIYF
TRBV11-2	TRBJ2-1	.	TRBD1	TGTGCCAGCAGCCAAGGACAGGGTCGTTTCAATGAGCAGTTCTTC	CASSQGQGRFNEQFF
TRBV7-9	TRBJ2-2	.	TRBD2	TGTGCCAGCAGCTTAGAAGGGACTAGCGTAGCCGGGGAGCTGTTTTTT	CASSLEGTSVAGELFF
TRBV23-1	TRBJ1-4	once	TRBD1	TGCGCCAGCGAGGGGGCACAAAAAGAAAAACTGTTTTTT	CASEGAQKEKLFF
TRBV5-4	TRBJ1-2	.	.	TGTGCCAGCAGAAGAACAGGGTCCCGTGGCTACACCTTC	CASRRTGSRGYTF
TRBV7-2	TRBJ1-6	.	TRBD1	TGTGCCAGCAGGCGGGACAGGGTGGATTCACCCCTCCACTTT	CASRRDRVDSPLHF
TRBV5-4	TRBJ2-3	.	.	TGTGCCAGCAGCTTGGCTACAGGTAGCACAGATACGCAGTATTTT	CASSLATGSTDTQYF
TRBV2	TRBJ1-1	.	.	TGTGCCAGCAGGGCGGTTGAAGCTTTCTTT	CASRAVEAFF
TRBV5-1	TRBJ2-3	.	TRBD2	TGCGCCAGCAGCTTTCTAGCGGGGGGCCCGGATACGCAGTATTTT	CASSFLAGGPDTQYF
TRBV11-2	TRBJ2-1	once	TRBD2	TGTGCCAGCAGCCCTAGCGGGGGGGCGAGGGAGCAGTTCTTC	CASSPSGGAREQFF
TRBV9	TRBJ2-7	.	TRBD1	TGTGCCAGCAGCGGGACAGGATTATCCTACGAGCAGTACTTC	CASSGTGLSYEQYF
TRBV27	TRBJ1-2	.	.	TGTGCCAGCAGTACCCGTGGGCAGGATGGCTATGGCTACACCTTC	CASSTRGQDGYGYTF
TRBV5-4	TRBJ1-2	.	.	TGTGCCAGCAGCTCGAAAACTCAGGTTTTCAGTGGCTACACCTTC	CASSSKTQVFSGYTF
TRBV29-1	TRBJ1-2	.	TRBD1	TGCAGCGTTGTAGGGCAGGGGGCATGGGGCTACACCTTC	CSVVGQGAWGYTF
TRBV30	TRBJ2-7	.	TRBD2	TGTGCCTGGAGTGATAGGGACGGGAGGCCTTACGAGCAGTACTTC	CAWSDRDGRPYEQYF
TRBV25-1	TRBJ2-1	.	.	TGTGCCAGCAGTGTGGCGGCAACGTCCTACAATGAGCAGTTCTTC	CASSVAATSYNEQFF
TRBV7-8	TRBJ2-5	.	.	TGTGCCAGCAGCAAACGGGGGACAGCTCAAGAGACCCAGTACTTC	CASSKRGTAQETQYF
TRBV5-4	TRBJ2-5	.	TRBD2	TGTGCCAGCAGCTTGGCGGGGGGGCACGAGACCCAGTACTTC	CASSLAGGHETQYF
TRBV7-6	TRBJ2-5	few	.	TGTGCCACGCAGGGTTCCGAGACCCAGTACTTC	CATQGSETQYF
TRBV4-3	TRBJ2-7	once	.	TGCGCCAGCAGCCAAGATCAAGGGAGGGGGGCAGGGCGCTCCTACGAGCAGTACTTC	CASSQDQGRGAGRSYEQYF
TRBV7-3	TRBJ2-2	.	.	TGTGCCAGCAGCTACGGCGGTAACACCGGGGAGCTGTTTTTT	CASSYGGNTGELFF
TRBV5-5	TRBJ2-5	.	.	TGTGCCAGCAGCTTAGCCGGGACAACCGGGGAGACCCAGTACTTC	CASSLAGTTGETQYF